The entry below gives a single T cell receptor beta chain sequence along with its context. Its target is unknown. There are 14 residues in the CDR3. The V gene end was trimmed by 3 bases and the J gene end by 6 bases; junction bases not matched to a gene: 6. The germline V gene has CDR1 SGHAT and CDR2 FQNNGV. The sample comes from a study of OX40 agonist ivuxolimab in advanced cancers. Study-wide context: Patients' therapy was ivuxolimab, an antibody that acts as an agonist of OX40 (CD134). With a range of about 20 to 79, age averaged roughly 60 years, and roughly 80% were male. Whole-study findings and limits: Undetermined was the antigen specificity of the expanded peripheral T cells.

Measured with immunoSEQ multiplex PCR; TCRdb has only the in-frame clones, and not every one. The sample gives some 64,000 clones, around 92% of which show up once; approximately 23% is in the top ten. The sample here was CD4+ or CD8+ T cells sorted from blood, taken in a trial of the OX40 agonist ivuxolimab. V gene TRBV11-2 combines with J gene TRBJ1-1, with TRBD1 matching 8 bases. The clonotype was recovered from an adult with an advanced solid tumor such as melanoma, head and neck, liver or kidney cancer. CDR3 in amino acids: CASSFGTGGPEAFF. The DNA for the CDR3 is TGTGCCAGCAGCTTCGGGACAGGAGGTCCTGAAGCTTTCTTT. Drawing the rest from reference TRBV11-2 and TRBJ1-1, the complete variable domain is EAGVAQSPRYKIIEKRQSVAFWCNPISGHATLYWYQQILGQGPKLLIQFQNNGVVDDSQLPKDRFSAERLKGVDSTLKIQPAKLEDSAVYLCASSFGTGGPEAFFGQGTRLTVV.